This T cell receptor (beta chain) was sequenced for a study of glioma-infiltrating T cells after dendritic cell vaccination. Study as a whole: Glioblastoma patients came from Phase I and II dendritic cell vaccination trials.

The PCR used 60 V beta and 13 J beta primers. TCRdb's table, derived via immunoSEQ multiplex PCR, lists solely in-frame clones and lacks some. This table has roughly 98,000 clones, around 86% appearing once. The CDR3 runs to 13 residues. V shed 3 bases and J 5 bases; nucleotides not matched to a gene: 3. Germline V gene sequence: CDR1 SGHNT, CDR2 YYREEE (reference sequence). Isocitrate dehydrogenase mutation was absent in all glioblastoma patients. This specimen was blood, taken before dendritic cell vaccination. This sequence originates from a human donor with glioblastoma. This sequence joins TRBV5-4 and TRBJ2-7, with 9 bases matching TRBD2. CDR3 region: CASSSSGMHEQYF. For the CDR3, the DNA is TGTGCCAGCAGCTCTAGCGGGATGCACGAGCAGTACTTC.